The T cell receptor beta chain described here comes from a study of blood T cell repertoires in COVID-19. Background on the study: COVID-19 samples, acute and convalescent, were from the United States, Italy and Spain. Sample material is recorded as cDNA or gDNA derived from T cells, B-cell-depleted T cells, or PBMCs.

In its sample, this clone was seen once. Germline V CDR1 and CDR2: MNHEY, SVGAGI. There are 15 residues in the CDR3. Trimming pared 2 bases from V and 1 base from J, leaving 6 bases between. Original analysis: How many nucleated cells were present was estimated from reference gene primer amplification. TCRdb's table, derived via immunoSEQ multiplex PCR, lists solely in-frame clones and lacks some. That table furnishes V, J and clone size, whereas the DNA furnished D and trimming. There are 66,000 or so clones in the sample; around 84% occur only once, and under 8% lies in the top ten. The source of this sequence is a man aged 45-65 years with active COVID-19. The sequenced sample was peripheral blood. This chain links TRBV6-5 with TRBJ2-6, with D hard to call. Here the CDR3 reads CASSYRRSGANVLTF. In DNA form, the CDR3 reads TGTGCCAGCAGTTACCGCAGATCTGGGGCCAACGTCCTGACTTTC.